This record covers a single TCR beta chain. The record originates from a study of OX40 agonist ivuxolimab in advanced cancers. As for the study in general: Ivuxolimab, which patients received intravenously every 2 weeks, was dosed at 0.01 to 10 mg/kg.

Data came from immunoSEQ multiplex PCR; TCRdb stores just in-frame clones and leaves some out. Found here are about 79,000 clones, 94% of them singletons; the top ten hold 9.6%. The V end lost 7 bases, the J end lost 0 bases, and 9 bases lay between the germline ends. The CDR3 extends over 14 amino acids. Germline V gene lookup returns CDR1 SEHNR and CDR2 FQNEAQ (reference sequence). The sample consisted of CD4+ or CD8+ T cells sorted from blood, taken in a trial of the OX40 agonist ivuxolimab. The chain carries TRBV7-9 and TRBJ2-2; D ambiguous. The sequence was collected from an adult with an advanced solid tumor such as melanoma, head and neck, liver or kidney cancer. The CDR3 region is CASTRSANTGELFF. CDR3 bases: TGTGCCAGCACCCGGTCCGCGAACACCGGGGAGCTGTTTTTT.